The 21 T cell receptor beta chains presented below share a single source sample, sequenced in a study of cytomegalovirus exposure and HLA in healthy donors (dated by TCRdb to 2015 to 2018). Libraries were prepared through the immunoSEQ multiplex PCR assay. Drawn from immuneACCESS, this table holds only the in-frame rearrangements with V and J called that TCRdb kept. Clones are partly lost; checked studies trace under half to an unresolved V gene and leave the rest unexplained. The sample data list about 140,000 clones, and 70% to 90% of these were observed just once. Under 1.5% of the sample is taken by the ten largest. The sample comprised PBMCs. Receptors were obtained from a woman aged 30 to 39 in good health and CMV-seronegative.

Here the CDR3 DNA reads TGTGCCAGCAGCTCGTCGGGCAGGGCCTACGAGCAGTACTTC. It codes for CASSSSGRAYEQYF. The chain combines TRBV7-2 with TRBJ2-7, with a weak D call TRBD1 (5 bases). The ends were cut back, 4 bases at V and 2 bases at J, with 12 bases in the middle. This CDR3 region has 14 residues. Germline V gene sequence: CDR1 SGHTA, CDR2 FQGNSA.

This chain joins TRBV6-5 and TRBJ2-1; TRBD2 matches 9 bases. CDR3 length: 15 amino acids. With V trimmed by 7 bases and J by 6 bases, 10 bases remained unmatched. In germline, CDR1 is MNHEY, CDR2 SVGAGI. This chain's CDR3 is CASKKGLAGSNEQFF. CDR3 DNA: TGTGCCAGCAAAAAGGGTCTAGCGGGGAGCAATGAGCAGTTCTTC.

The genes are TRBV6-6 and TRBJ1-5; possible D gene TRBD1, 6 bases. The CDR3 is 15 amino acids. The V end was cut by 2 bases, the J end by 4 bases, with 12 bases between. Germline V gene sequence: CDR1 MNHNY, CDR2 SVGAGI (reference sequence). CDR3 in DNA: TGTGCCAGCAGTTACAATCCAGGGGCGAATCAGCCCCAGCATTTT. Protein product: CASSYNPGANQPQHF.

The chain has TRBV6-5 and TRBJ1-6, with a possible D match to TRBD1 (6 bases). Between the trimmed V and J ends, which lost 7 bases and 10 bases, there was a span of 14 bases. The CDR3 sequence is 13 residues long. CDR1 and CDR2 from the germline V gene are MNHEY and SVGAGI. DNA of the CDR3: TGTGCCAGCAAGTTATCAGGGGTGTCACCCCTCCACTTT. Its translation is CASKLSGVSPLHF.

This clone occurred a few times. The DNA of the CDR3 is TGTGCCAGCAGAACAGGGAACCAGCCCCAGCATTTT. This encodes CASRTGNQPQHF. This rearrangement joins TRBV6-1 to TRBJ1-5, with a tentative D call TRBD1 (6 bases). The V and J ends lost 6 bases and 7 bases respectively, with 10 bases between them. Germline loops: CDR1 MNHNS, CDR2 SASEGT. There are 12 residues in the CDR3.

This chain joins TRBV19 and TRBJ1-1; D is unresolved. This CDR3 is built from 13 residues. V was cut by 3 bases and J by 1 base, with 6 bases left in between. Per the germline V gene, CDR1 is LNHDA and CDR2 is SQIVND (reference sequence). CDR3 coding DNA: TGTGCCAGTAGTATCAGTCAGAACACTGAAGCTTTCTTT. This sequence encodes CASSISQNTEAFF. Together with reference TRBV19 and TRBJ1-1, the CDR3 gives the full variable domain: DGGITQSPKYLFRKEGQNVTLSCEQNLNHDAMYWYRQDPGQGLRLIYYSQIVNDFQKGDIAEGYSVSREKKESFPLTVTSAQKNPTAFYLCASSISQNTEAFFGQGTRLTVV.

The chain carries TRBV19 and TRBJ1-5, with 7 nucleotides matching TRBD1. CDR1 is LNHDA and CDR2 is SQIVND in the germline V gene (reference sequence). The CDR3 sequence is 13 residues long. V was clipped by 4 bases and J by 5 bases; unmatched bases: 2. The CDR3 region is CASSRDSDQPQHF. DNA of the CDR3: TGTGCCAGTAGTAGGGACAGTGATCAGCCCCAGCATTTT. Variable domain in full (rest from reference TRBV19 and TRBJ1-5): DGGITQSPKYLFRKEGQNVTLSCEQNLNHDAMYWYRQDPGQGLRLIYYSQIVNDFQKGDIAEGYSVSREKKESFPLTVTSAQKNPTAFYLCASSRDSDQPQHFGDGTRLSIL.

This chain connects TRBV14 to TRBJ2-2, with TRBD2 identical over 15 bases. CDR3 size: 17 residues. V gave up 4 bases and J gave up 3 bases; unmatched junction bases: 3. Germline V CDR1 and CDR2: SGHDN, FVKESK. Here the CDR3 DNA reads TGTGCCAGCAGCCGAGGACTAGCGGGGGGGCACACCGGGGAGCTGTTTTTT. Residues: CASSRGLAGGHTGELFF. Full variable domain (outside the CDR3, taken from reference TRBV14 and TRBJ2-2): EAGVTQFPSHSVIEKGQTVTLRCDPISGHDNLYWYRRVMGKEIKFLLHFVKESKQDESGMPNNRFLAERTGGTYSTLKVQPAELEDSGVYFCASSRGLAGGHTGELFFGEGSRLTVL.

The chain is built from TRBV2 and TRBJ2-1; a possible D gene is TRBD1 (7 bases). The CDR3 sequence is 15 residues long. V was shortened by 2 bases and J by 1 base, with 9 bases between the two germline ends. Germline V gene data show CDR1 as SNHLY and CDR2 as FYNNEI. CDR3 in DNA: TGTGCCAGCAGTGAACAGGGGGGTTCCTACAATGAGCAGTTCTTC. This translates into CASSEQGGSYNEQFF. The whole variable domain, remainder taken from reference TRBV2 and TRBJ2-1, is EPEVTQTPSHQVTQMGQEVILRCVPISNHLYFYWYRQILGQKVEFLVSFYNNEISEKSEIFDDQFSVERPDGSNFTLKIRSTKLEDSAMYFCASSEQGGSYNEQFFGPGTRLTVL.

This rearrangement joins TRBV11-2 to TRBJ2-3; no clear D gene. Germline CDR1 SGHAT, CDR2 FQNNGV. This CDR3 has 13 amino acids. With 8 bases removed from V and 2 bases from J, the gap between germline ends came to 11 bases. The CDR3 region is CASSVFPTDTQYF. The CDR3 DNA sequence: TGTGCCAGCTCAGTTTTCCCCACAGATACGCAGTATTTT. The variable domain in full, with the rest retrieved from reference TRBV11-2 and TRBJ2-3, is EAGVAQSPRYKIIEKRQSVAFWCNPISGHATLYWYQQILGQGPKLLIQFQNNGVVDDSQLPKDRFSAERLKGVDSTLKIQPAKLEDSAVYLCASSVFPTDTQYFGPGTRLTVL.

The chain is built from TRBV4-3 and TRBJ2-2; D is perhaps TRBD2 (5 bases). This CDR3 is built from 13 residues. The V gene lost 1 base and the J gene lost 7 bases, with 7 bases spanning the gap. CDR1 and CDR2 (germline): LGHNA, YSLEER. CDR3 DNA: TGCGCCAGCAGCCAAGCGGGGATCGGGGAGCTGTTTTTT. It specifies CASSQAGIGELFF.

In DNA, the CDR3 is TGTGCCAGCAGTTTATCCGCCCCGGCGGAGGCTTTCTTT. This sequence encodes CASSLSAPAEAFF. This chain links TRBV27 with TRBJ1-1, with D unresolved. The germline CDR1 and CDR2 sequences are MNHEY and SMNVEV (reference sequence). The CDR3 sequence is 13 residues long. With 0 bases removed from V and 11 bases from J, the gap between germline ends came to 13 bases.

The chain carries TRBV6-5 and TRBJ2-7, with D possibly being TRBD2 (6 bases). The CDR3 sequence is 14 residues long. With 2 bases removed from V and 6 bases from J, the gap between germline ends came to 14 bases. The germline gives CDR1 MNHEY, CDR2 SVGAGI. The chain's CDR3 is CASSYGTLRLEQYF. CDR3 bases: TGTGCCAGCAGTTACGGGACTCTGCGTCTCGAGCAGTACTTC.

J is TRBJ2-5 and V is TRBV11-2; 9 positions match TRBD2. Germline assignment: CDR1 SGHAT and CDR2 FQNNGV. The CDR3 is 15 amino acids. The V and J ends lost 1 base and 7 bases, in that order; junction bases with no gene match: 7. CDR3 nucleotides: TGTGCCAGCAGCTTAGGAGGTCTAGCGGGATTGACCCAGTACTTC. Its protein is CASSLGGLAGLTQYF. Full variable domain (rest looked up from reference TRBV11-2 and TRBJ2-5): EAGVAQSPRYKIIEKRQSVAFWCNPISGHATLYWYQQILGQGPKLLIQFQNNGVVDDSQLPKDRFSAERLKGVDSTLKIQPAKLEDSAVYLCASSLGGLAGLTQYFGPGTRLLVL.

V usage is TRBV4-2 and J usage is TRBJ1-1, with 7 bases lining up with TRBD1. The V segment lost 4 bases and the J segment 8 bases; nucleotides outside the gene matches: 1. The CDR3 has 11 residues. The germline gives CDR1 LGHNA, CDR2 YNFKEQ. CDR3 amino acids: CASSLDREAFF. CDR3 DNA: TGTGCCAGCAGCCTGGACAGGGAAGCTTTCTTT.

The chain combines TRBV5-4 with TRBJ1-2; D remains ambiguous. Looked up from germline, CDR1 is SGHNT and CDR2 is YYREEE (reference sequence). This CDR3 region has 12 residues. V lost 2 bases and J 5 bases, leaving 7 bases between the germline ends. CDR3 residues: CASSFSGYGYTF. DNA for the CDR3: TGTGCCAGCAGCTTCTCCGGGTATGGCTACACCTTC. The entire variable domain, with the rest obtained from reference TRBV5-4 and TRBJ1-2, is as follows: ETGVTQSPTHLIKTRGQQVTLRCSSQSGHNTVSWYQQALGQGPQFIFQYYREEENGRGNFPPRFSGLQFPNYSSELNVNALELDDSALYLCASSFSGYGYTFGSGTRLTVV.

This sequence joins TRBV11-2 and TRBJ1-1; TRBD1 matches 7 bases. J gave up 2 bases and V 1 base, and 7 bases lay outside the gene matches. Looked up from germline, CDR1 is SGHAT and CDR2 is FQNNGV. This CDR3 contains 16 residues. In DNA, the CDR3 is TGTGCCAGCAGCTTAGCGGCAGGGGGGATTAACACTGAAGCTTTCTTT. This translates into CASSLAAGGINTEAFF. Full variable domain (missing parts from reference TRBV11-2 and TRBJ1-1): EAGVAQSPRYKIIEKRQSVAFWCNPISGHATLYWYQQILGQGPKLLIQFQNNGVVDDSQLPKDRFSAERLKGVDSTLKIQPAKLEDSAVYLCASSLAAGGINTEAFFGQGTRLTVV.

The V and J genes are TRBV23-1 and TRBJ1-5; possibly TRBD1 for D (6 bases). TRBV23-1 is an ORF, and what it does is uncertain. This CDR3 region has 13 residues. Trimming shortened V by 4 bases and J by 5 bases, and 9 bases separated the two germline ends. The CDR3 DNA follows: TGCGCCAGCAGTCGCAGGGGAGATCAGCCCCAGCATTTT. As protein: CASSRRGDQPQHF.

The CDR3 loop reads CASSLGPGRGNTIYF. The CDR3 DNA sequence: TGTGCCAGCAGCTTAGGGCCAGGGCGTGGAAACACCATATATTTT. The chain carries TRBV13 and TRBJ1-3, with D possibly TRBD1 on 5 matching bases. Trimming removed 0 bases from V and 3 bases from J, with 9 bases in between. The CDR3 contains 15 residues. The germline V gene encodes CDR1 PRHDT and CDR2 FYEKMQ (reference sequence).

This clone was observed once. V usage is TRBV9 and J usage is TRBJ1-2; tentative D call: TRBD1 (6 bases). The CDR3 runs 18 residues. Trimming removed 4 bases from V and 4 bases from J, with 26 bases in between. Germline CDR1 reads SGDLS; CDR2 reads YYNGEE. This CDR3 is CASSYWDMPSVASYGYTF. The CDR3 DNA is TGTGCCAGCAGCTACTGGGACATGCCATCCGTCGCAAGCTATGGCTACACCTTC.

This chain connects TRBV7-9 to TRBJ1-1; 10 bases map to TRBD1. This CDR3 is 16 amino acids long. With 0 bases clipped from V and 5 bases from J, the junction kept 6 bases outside the gene matches. Germline assignment: CDR1 SEHNR and CDR2 FQNEAQ (reference sequence). The CDR3 DNA reads TGTGCCAGCAGCTTAGCGGGGACAGGGGAAGGGACTGAAGCTTTCTTT. As protein: CASSLAGTGEGTEAFF.